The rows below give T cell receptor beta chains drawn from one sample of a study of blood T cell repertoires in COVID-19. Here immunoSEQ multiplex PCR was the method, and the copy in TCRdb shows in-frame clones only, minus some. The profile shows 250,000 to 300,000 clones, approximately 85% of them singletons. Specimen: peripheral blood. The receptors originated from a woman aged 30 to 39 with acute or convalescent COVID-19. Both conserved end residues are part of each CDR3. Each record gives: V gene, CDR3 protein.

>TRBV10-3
CAIKGGSRLVNEQFF
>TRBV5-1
CASSLDPGQDSYEQYF
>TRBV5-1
CASSLGRGTEAFF
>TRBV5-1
CASSWTVAGRETQYF
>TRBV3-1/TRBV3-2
CASSQVAGPYNEQFF
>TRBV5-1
CASSFRLTDTQYF
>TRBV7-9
CASSPPGLAGRGGEQYF
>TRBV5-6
CASSVLPGQGGEKLFF
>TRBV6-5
CASSQDRNTGELFF
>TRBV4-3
CASSQERLAGYEQYF
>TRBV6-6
CASRTTQLLRNTIYF
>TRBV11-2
CASSLRLAGSRETQYF
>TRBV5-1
CASSLAAGTYEQYF
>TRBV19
CASSIISSPNTEAFF
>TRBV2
CASSDLGLAGKGYTF
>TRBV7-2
CASSLRRGGNEKLFF
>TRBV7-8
CASSLVFKGQGDYGYTF
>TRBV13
CASSLGTGVYGYTF
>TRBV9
CASSVLTSGSDEQFF
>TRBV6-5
CASRPGQGINEQFF
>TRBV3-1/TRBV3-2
CASSQDSPGLAGEQYF
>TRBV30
CAWIGGQVKTQYF
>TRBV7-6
CASSPRRWVDRGYEQYF
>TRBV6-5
CASSYRTATNEKLFF
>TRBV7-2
CASSLDAPRGADTQYF
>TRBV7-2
CASSLGDWLPLHF
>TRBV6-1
CASSEGIGDYEQYF
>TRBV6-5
CASSYSGSVDNEQFF
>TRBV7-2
CASSLGLAGVGEQFF
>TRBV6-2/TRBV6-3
CASSSGTLRLMKLFF
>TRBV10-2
CASSLAGGGETQYF
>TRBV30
CAWRQGAINEKLFF
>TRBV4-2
CASSQGGLDVNEQFF
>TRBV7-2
CASSFSSGRLNEQFF
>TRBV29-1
CSERQGASETQYF
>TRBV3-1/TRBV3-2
CASRQTGTGELFF
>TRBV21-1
CASSKGSGASSYEQYF
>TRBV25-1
CASSDPGILYNEQFF
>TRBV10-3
CAISDSTGTAFF
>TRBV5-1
CASSLVQGSSFYGYTF
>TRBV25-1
CASSELYYGYTF
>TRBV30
CAWSVPRLAGPYEQYF
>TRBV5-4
CASSSWLAGGPNEQFF
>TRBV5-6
CASSFRVTGNEQFF
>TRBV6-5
CASSYSLWGDQPQHF